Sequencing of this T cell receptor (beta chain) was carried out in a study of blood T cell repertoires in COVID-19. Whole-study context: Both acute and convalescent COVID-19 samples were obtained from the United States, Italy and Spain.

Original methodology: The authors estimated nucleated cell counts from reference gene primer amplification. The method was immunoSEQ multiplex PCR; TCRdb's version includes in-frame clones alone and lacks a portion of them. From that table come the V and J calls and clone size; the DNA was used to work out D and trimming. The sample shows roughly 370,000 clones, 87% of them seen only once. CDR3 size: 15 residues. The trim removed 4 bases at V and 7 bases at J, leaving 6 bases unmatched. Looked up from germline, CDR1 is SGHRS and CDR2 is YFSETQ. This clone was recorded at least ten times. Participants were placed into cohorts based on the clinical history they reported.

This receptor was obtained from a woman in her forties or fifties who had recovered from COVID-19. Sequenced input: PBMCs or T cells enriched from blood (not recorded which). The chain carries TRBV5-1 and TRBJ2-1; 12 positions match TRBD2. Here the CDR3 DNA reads TGCGCCAGCAGCCCACTAGCGGGGGGCCGTAATGAGCAGTTCTTC. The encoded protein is CASSPLAGGRNEQFF.